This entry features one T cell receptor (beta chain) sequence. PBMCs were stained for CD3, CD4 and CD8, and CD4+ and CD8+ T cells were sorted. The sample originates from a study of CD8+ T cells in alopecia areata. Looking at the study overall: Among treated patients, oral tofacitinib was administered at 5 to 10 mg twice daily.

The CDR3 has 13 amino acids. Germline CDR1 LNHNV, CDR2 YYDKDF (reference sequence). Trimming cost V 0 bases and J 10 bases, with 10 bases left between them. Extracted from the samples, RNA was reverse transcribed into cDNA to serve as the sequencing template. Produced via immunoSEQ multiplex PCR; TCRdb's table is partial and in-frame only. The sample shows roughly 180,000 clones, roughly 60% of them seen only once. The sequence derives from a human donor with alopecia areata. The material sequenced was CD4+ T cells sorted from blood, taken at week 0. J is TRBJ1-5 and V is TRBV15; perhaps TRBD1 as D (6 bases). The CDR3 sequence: CATSRDSTGPQHF. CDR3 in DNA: TGTGCCACCAGCAGAGACTCGACAGGTCCCCAGCATTTT.